Following are 28 T cell receptor beta chains from one sample sequenced in a study of T cell responses to AZD1222 COVID-19 vaccine. Libraries were prepared by immunoSEQ multiplex PCR; TCRdb keeps only in-frame clonotypes and omits some of them. The sample carries around 160,000 clones, roughly nine tenths recorded once. The source was peripheral blood, collected on day 0 of AZD1222 vaccination. These receptors all stem from an adult in good health.

The genes are TRBV5-1 and TRBJ1-3; D is unresolved. Germline V gene data show CDR1 as SGHRS and CDR2 as YFSETQ. With 3 bases removed from V and 7 bases from J, the gap between germline ends came to 11 bases. This CDR3 has 13 residues. The CDR3 protein is CASSSGLGNTIYF. The CDR3 nucleotides read TGCGCCAGCAGCTCGGGCTTAGGGAACACCATATATTTT.

V is TRBV19 and J is TRBJ1-1; the D gene is possibly TRBD1 (5 bases). The V gene lost 4 bases and the J gene lost 5 bases, with 14 bases spanning the gap. The CDR3 loop spans 14 amino acids. The germline CDR1 and CDR2 sequences are LNHDA and SQIVND (reference sequence). CDR3 in amino acids: CASSRRRGRTEAFF. The CDR3 bases are TGTGCCAGTAGTAGGAGGAGGGGACGGACTGAAGCTTTCTTT. Full variable domain (rest looked up from reference TRBV19 and TRBJ1-1): DGGITQSPKYLFRKEGQNVTLSCEQNLNHDAMYWYRQDPGQGLRLIYYSQIVNDFQKGDIAEGYSVSREKKESFPLTVTSAQKNPTAFYLCASSRRRGRTEAFFGQGTRLTVV.

V is TRBV7-8 and J is TRBJ2-1, with 9 bases identical to TRBD2. This CDR3 has 19 residues. After removal of 5 bases from V and 0 bases from J, the junction contained 14 bases not matched to a gene. Per the germline V gene, CDR1 is SGHVS and CDR2 is FQNEAQ. CDR3 nucleotides: TGTGCCAGCAGCCATCTTAGCGGGAGTTTAAGACTCTCCTACAATGAGCAGTTCTTC. Amino acids: CASSHLSGSLRLSYNEQFF.

The rearrangement links TRBV4-3 to TRBJ2-7, with 8 nucleotides matching TRBD2. CDR3 length equals 16 residues. V lost 0 bases and J lost 1; bases outside the gene matches: 5. Germline V gene sequence: CDR1 LGHNA, CDR2 YSLEER. The CDR3 DNA reads as TGCGCCAGCAGCCAAGATGGGGCTAGCGGGTCCTACGAGCAGTACTTC. It yields the protein CASSQDGASGSYEQYF.

This clone was detected a few times. CDR3 DNA: TGTGCCAGCAGCGCCACCCCCAGGGCAGGGAAGGGCTATGGCTACACCTTC. It yields the protein CASSATPRAGKGYGYTF. The genes are TRBV9 and TRBJ1-2; a possible D gene is TRBD1 (5 bases). In germline, CDR1 is SGDLS, CDR2 YYNGEE. The CDR3 is 17 residues long. V lost 3 bases, J lost 4 bases, and 22 bases lay in between.

The chain joins TRBV20-1 to TRBJ2-1; the match to TRBD2 covers 8 bases. From germline, CDR1 is DFQATT and CDR2 SNEGSKA (reference sequence). This CDR3 has 11 residues. Trimming took 7 bases from V and 7 from J; bases not matched to a gene: 3. DNA of the CDR3: TGCAGTGGGACTAGCCGTAATGAGCAGTTCTTC. Encoded protein: CSGTSRNEQFF.

The J gene is TRBJ2-1, the V gene TRBV18; tentative D call: TRBD2 (6 bases). Germline assignment: CDR1 KGHSH and CDR2 LQKENI. The CDR3 has 16 amino acids. The V end lost 3 bases, the J end lost 0 bases, and 12 bases lay between the germline ends. The CDR3 here is CASSPSGRGSYNEQFF. The CDR3 bases are TGTGCCAGCTCACCCTCCGGGCGGGGCTCCTACAATGAGCAGTTCTTC.

The chain uses TRBV10-3 and TRBJ2-3; 9 bases agree with TRBD2. CDR1 ENHRY and CDR2 SYGVKD come from the germline V gene. V trimming: 7 bases; J trimming: 2 bases; junction bases outside the gene matches: 4. The CDR3 sequence is 14 residues long. The CDR3 sequence: CAITGGRDTDTQYF. CDR3 coding DNA: TGTGCCATCACCGGCGGGAGGGACACAGATACGCAGTATTTT.

This sequence joins TRBV19 and TRBJ2-5; D possibly corresponds to TRBD2 (5 bases). V lost 2 bases, J lost 5 bases, and 15 bases lay in between. The CDR3 length is 15 residues. Germline V gene sequence: CDR1 LNHDA, CDR2 SQIVND (reference sequence). CDR3 bases: TGTGCCAGTAGTATACCCCTCGCCGGGGTCGAGACCCAGTACTTC. This encodes CASSIPLAGVETQYF. The whole variable domain, remainder taken from reference TRBV19 and TRBJ2-5, is DGGITQSPKYLFRKEGQNVTLSCEQNLNHDAMYWYRQDPGQGLRLIYYSQIVNDFQKGDIAEGYSVSREKKESFPLTVTSAQKNPTAFYLCASSIPLAGVETQYFGPGTRLLVL.

This chain uses TRBV10-3 with TRBJ1-1; D is unresolved. Trimming removed 2 bases from V and 1 base from J, with 5 bases in between. Germline V gene data show CDR1 as ENHRY and CDR2 as SYGVKD. The CDR3 covers 13 residues. The CDR3 DNA reads as TGTGCCATCAGTGAGGGGTCGAACACTGAAGCTTTCTTT. The encoded protein is CAISEGSNTEAFF.

This chain uses TRBV12-3 or TRBV12-4 with TRBJ1-1, with D unresolved. The V and J ends lost 3 bases and 6 bases respectively, with 11 bases between them. This CDR3 contains 13 residues. The CDR3 loop is CASSLEERAEAFF. In DNA form, the CDR3 reads TGTGCCAGCAGTTTGGAAGAAAGGGCTGAAGCTTTCTTT.

This chain uses TRBV30 with TRBJ1-5, with D possibly being TRBD1 (5 bases). Germline V gene data show CDR1 as GTSNPN and CDR2 as SVGIG (reference sequence). The ends were cut back, 2 bases at V and 7 bases at J, with 12 bases in the middle. The CDR3 spans 13 residues. The CDR3 DNA reads as TGTGCCTGGAGTTGGGACGGCGGACAGCCCCAGCATTTT. Protein product: CAWSWDGGQPQHF.

The J gene is TRBJ1-2, the V gene TRBV9, with 7 bases matching TRBD1. There are 14 residues in the CDR3. V shed 0 bases, J shed 6 bases, and the junction held 5 bases outside the gene matches. Germline CDR1 SGDLS, CDR2 YYNGEE. CDR3 protein: CASSVAGTVNGYTF. CDR3 bases: TGTGCCAGCAGCGTAGCTGGGACAGTCAATGGCTACACCTTC.

This clone was counted between two and nine times. V and J are TRBV19 and TRBJ2-7; the D is unclear. CDR1 and CDR2 from the germline V gene are LNHDA and SQIVND (reference sequence). The CDR3 has 13 amino acids. V was clipped by 6 bases and J by 0 bases, with 9 bases between them. The CDR3 is CASRPKGSYEQYF. The CDR3 DNA is TGTGCCAGTAGGCCGAAGGGCTCCTACGAGCAGTACTTC.

The rearrangement joins TRBV15 to TRBJ2-7, with D possibly TRBD2 on 6 matching bases. V was pared by 2 bases and J by 4 bases, with 15 bases between. Germline lookup yields CDR1 LNHNV and CDR2 YYDKDF (reference sequence). The CDR3 consists of 15 residues. DNA of the CDR3: TGTGCCACCAGCAGAAGCCGGAGGGGACCTTACGAGCAGTACTTC. Translation gives CATSRSRRGPYEQYF. Full variable domain (rest looked up from reference TRBV15 and TRBJ2-7): DAMVIQNPRYQVTQFGKPVTLSCSQTLNHNVMYWYQQKSSQAPKLLFHYYDKDFNNEADTPDNFQSRRPNTSFCFLDIRSPGLGDTAMYLCATSRSRRGPYEQYFGPGTRLTVT.

The chain couples TRBV6-2 or TRBV6-3 to TRBJ1-1; 7 nucleotides align to TRBD1. The J segment lost 7 bases and the V segment lost 5 bases, leaving 13 bases of the junction unmatched. The CDR3 covers 15 residues. Germline CDR1 MNHEY, CDR2 SVGEGT. The DNA of the CDR3 is TGTGCCAGCAGTACGCGGACAGGACCCTTTATTGAAGCTTTCTTT. Its protein product is CASSTRTGPFIEAFF.

This sequence joins TRBV19 and TRBJ2-3; no firm D call. The CDR3 has 15 amino acids. Germline CDR1 reads LNHDA; CDR2 reads SQIVND (reference sequence). The V and J ends lost 2 bases and 6 bases respectively, with 15 bases between them. The CDR3 nucleotides read TGTGCCAGTAGTATATCCTCCATGGTGGTGGATACGCAGTATTTT. It translates to CASSISSMVVDTQYF.

V usage is TRBV18 and J usage is TRBJ1-1, with 8 positions matching TRBD1. The CDR3 consists of 15 residues. V shed 8 bases and J 3 bases; nucleotides not matched to a gene: 11. Germline CDR1 reads KGHSH; CDR2 reads LQKENI. The CDR3 coding sequence is TGTGCCAGCACATTTTGGACAGGGCTTGACACTGAAGCTTTCTTT. Protein product: CASTFWTGLDTEAFF.

The chain is built from TRBV15 and TRBJ1-2; the match to TRBD1 covers 7 bases. Germline loops: CDR1 LNHNV, CDR2 YYDKDF (reference sequence). The CDR3 extends over 14 amino acids. Unmatched junction bases numbered 6, after V lost 0 bases and J lost 8 bases. The CDR3 coding sequence is TGTGCCACCAGCAGAGACCCGACAGGGAACGGCTACACCTTC. This encodes CATSRDPTGNGYTF.

This clone was seen a handful of times. The chain joins TRBV11-2 to TRBJ2-4, with no clear D. The V end lost 5 bases, the J end lost 8 bases, and 13 bases lay between the germline ends. The CDR3 extends over 13 amino acids. Germline loops: CDR1 SGHAT, CDR2 FQNNGV. The CDR3 DNA is TGTGCCAGCAGCCCCATTAATAGGGACATTCAGTACTTC. Translating gives CASSPINRDIQYF. Supplemented by reference TRBV11-2 and TRBJ2-4, the full variable domain reads EAGVAQSPRYKIIEKRQSVAFWCNPISGHATLYWYQQILGQGPKLLIQFQNNGVVDDSQLPKDRFSAERLKGVDSTLKIQPAKLEDSAVYLCASSPINRDIQYFGAGTRLSVL.

Here the CDR3 DNA reads TGTGCCACCAGTGACTCGACACGGTTAGGGGCTTTCTTT. Its protein is CATSDSTRLGAFF. The chain links TRBV24-1 to TRBJ1-1, with unresolved D. This CDR3 contains 13 residues. Looked up from germline, CDR1 is KGHDR and CDR2 is SFDVKD. The ends were cut back, 4 bases at V and 11 bases at J, with 16 bases in the middle.

The chain has TRBV25-1 and TRBJ1-2, with 10 bases lining up with TRBD1. J gave up 8 bases and V 7 bases, and 4 bases lay outside the gene matches. CDR3 length: 12 residues. CDR1 is MGHDK and CDR2 is SYGVNS in the germline V gene. The CDR3 here is CASKDRGHGYTF. In nucleotides, the CDR3 is TGTGCCAGCAAAGACAGGGGGCACGGCTACACCTTC.

The chain is built from TRBV7-2 and TRBJ1-4; D unresolved. CDR1 is SGHTA and CDR2 is FQGNSA in the germline V gene. V was cut by 5 bases and J by 4 bases, with 14 bases left in between. This CDR3 has 15 amino acids. CDR3 protein: CASSPPGQVNEKLFF. In nucleotides, the CDR3 is TGTGCCAGCAGCCCCCCCGGTCAGGTTAATGAAAAACTGTTTTTT.

In its sample, this clone was seen once. The genes are TRBV18 and TRBJ1-1; D may be TRBD1 (6 bases). CDR3 length equals 14 residues. From germline, CDR1 is KGHSH and CDR2 LQKENI. With 4 bases removed from V and 0 bases from J, the gap between germline ends came to 9 bases. The CDR3 spells CASSRQEMNTEAFF. CDR3 sequence (DNA): TGTGCCAGCTCACGACAGGAGATGAACACTGAAGCTTTCTTT.

The V gene is TRBV6-5, the J gene TRBJ1-6, with 7 bases fitting TRBD1. CDR1 is MNHEY, CDR2 SVGAGI, per germline. The CDR3 runs to 16 residues. V was pared by 2 bases and J by 7 bases, with 8 bases of the junction left unmatched. The CDR3 loop is CASSYHQQGRNSPLHF. The CDR3, as DNA: TGTGCCAGCAGTTACCATCAACAGGGGCGGAATTCACCCCTCCACTTT.

The CDR3 reads CASSSSGTYNEQFF. The CDR3 DNA is TGTGCCAGCAGTTCTAGCGGAACCTACAATGAGCAGTTCTTC. J is TRBJ2-1 and V is TRBV7-2; TRBD2 aligns across 7 bases. This CDR3 comprises 14 residues. Trimming at V came to 6 bases and at J to 2 bases, leaving 4 bases not matched to a gene. Germline assignment: CDR1 SGHTA and CDR2 FQGNSA.

The V call is TRBV28, the J call TRBJ1-2; 9 positions agree with TRBD1. The CDR3 covers 15 residues. J lost 7 bases, V lost 5 bases, and 11 bases had no gene match. CDR1 is MDHEN and CDR2 is SYDVKM in the germline V gene. In DNA form, the CDR3 reads TGTGCCAGCAGTCCCGCGGGGGACAGGGTGGTTGGCTACACCTTC. As protein: CASSPAGDRVVGYTF.

The gene calls are TRBV5-1 and TRBJ2-7, with 8 bases that match TRBD2. Trimming took 4 bases from V and 6 from J; bases not matched to a gene: 9. CDR1 and CDR2 (germline): SGHRS, YFSETQ. The CDR3 length is 14 residues. The CDR3: CASSLSGRRSEQYF. The CDR3 coding sequence is TGCGCCAGCAGCCTCAGCGGGAGACGGAGCGAGCAGTACTTC.